This T cell receptor (beta chain) stems from a study of blood T cell repertoires in COVID-19. For the study at large: COVID-19 samples, acute and convalescent, were from the United States, Italy and Spain.

This clone was counted once. As handled by the study authors: Cell counts per sample came from amplifying reference gene primers. The repertoire was sequenced with immunoSEQ multiplex PCR; TCRdb's copy has only in-frame clones and lacks some. V and J calls and clone size are as listed in that table; D and trimming were resolved from the DNA. The sample shows some 24,000 clones, about 89% of them seen only once. The V end lost 4 bases, the J end lost 2 bases, and 9 bases lay between the germline ends. From germline, CDR1 is SGDLS and CDR2 YYNGEE. This CDR3 has 13 amino acids. The sample taken for sequencing was peripheral blood. This sequence joins TRBV9 and TRBJ1-2; D ambiguous. The receptor comes from an older man with acute or convalescent COVID-19. The CDR3 loop reads CASSTGTNYGYTF. The CDR3 nucleotides are TGTGCCAGCAGCACCGGTACCAACTATGGCTACACCTTC. Complete variable domain (other parts from reference TRBV9 and TRBJ1-2): DSGVTQTPKHLITATGQRVTLRCSPRSGDLSVYWYQQSLDQGLQFLIQYYNGEERAKGNILERFSAQQFPDLHSELNLSSLELGDSALYFCASSTGTNYGYTFGSGTRLTVV.